The 3 T cell receptor beta chains given below trace back to one sample, sequenced in a study of blood T cells in healthy people across ages. A sample-barcoded 5' primer and a J-beta primer mix were used in a second PCR of roughly 7 to 12 cycles. In TCRdb, the 5' RACE reads were re-called with MiXCR into one record per CDR3 protein. The sample holds 590,000 or so distinct CDR3 sequences, about 30% seen once. The material sequenced was blood. Source of these receptors: a woman older than 75 in good health.

On this clonotype: One base away lies a much larger clone, so this may be a sequencing read error. J is TRBJ2-3 and V is TRBV12-3 or TRBV12-4; D is unclear. The CDR3 is 12 amino acids. Trimming removed 8 bases at V and 4 bases at J, with 10 bases between. As DNA, the CDR3 is TGTGCCAGCGGCTCCCGGCCAGATACGCAGTATTTT. It specifies CASGSRPDTQYF.

This clonotype was picked up a small number of times. The gene calls are TRBV20-1 and TRBJ1-4, with D uncertain. V dropped 3 bases and J dropped 6 bases, with 8 bases sitting between them. The CDR3 spans 12 residues. Germline loops: CDR1 DFQATT, CDR2 SNEGSKA (reference sequence). Here the CDR3 DNA reads TGCAGTGCTAGCTTACAAGATGAAAAACTGTTTTTT. Residues: CSASLQDEKLFF.

On this clonotype: This sequence may be a read error, since a much larger clone differs from it by one base. The rearrangement links TRBV12-3 or TRBV12-4 to TRBJ2-7; tentative D call: TRBD2 (6 bases). Trimming took off 3 bases at V and 6 bases at J, with 15 bases between the two ends. The CDR3 consists of 14 residues. The CDR3 reads CASSFTTRYSEQYF. CDR3 nucleotides: TGTGCCAGCAGTTTCACGACTAGGTATAGCGAGCAGTACTTC.